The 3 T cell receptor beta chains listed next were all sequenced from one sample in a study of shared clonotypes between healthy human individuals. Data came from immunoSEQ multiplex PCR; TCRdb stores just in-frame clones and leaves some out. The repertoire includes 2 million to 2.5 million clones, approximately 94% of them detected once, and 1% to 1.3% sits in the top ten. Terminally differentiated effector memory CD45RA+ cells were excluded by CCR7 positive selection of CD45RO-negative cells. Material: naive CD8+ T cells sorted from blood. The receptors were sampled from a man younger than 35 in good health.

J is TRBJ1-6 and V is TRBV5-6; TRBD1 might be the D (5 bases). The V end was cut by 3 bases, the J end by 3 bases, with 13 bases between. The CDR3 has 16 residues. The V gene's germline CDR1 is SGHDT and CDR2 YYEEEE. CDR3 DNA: TGTGCCAGCAGCTGGGACCAAGGGTTCTATAATTCACCCCTCCACTTT. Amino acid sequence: CASSWDQGFYNSPLHF.

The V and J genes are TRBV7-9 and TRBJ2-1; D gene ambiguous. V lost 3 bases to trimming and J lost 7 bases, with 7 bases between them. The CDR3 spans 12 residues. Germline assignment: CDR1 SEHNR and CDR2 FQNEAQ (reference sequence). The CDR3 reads CASSFLRNEQFF. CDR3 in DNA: TGTGCCAGCAGCTTCCTACGAAATGAGCAGTTCTTC.

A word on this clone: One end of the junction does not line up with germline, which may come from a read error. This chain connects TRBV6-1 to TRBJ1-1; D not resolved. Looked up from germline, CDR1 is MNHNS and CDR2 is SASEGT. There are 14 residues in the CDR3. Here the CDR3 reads CASREGPPNTEAFF. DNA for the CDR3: TGTGCCAGCAGAGAAGGACCCCCGAACACTGAAGCTTTCTTT.